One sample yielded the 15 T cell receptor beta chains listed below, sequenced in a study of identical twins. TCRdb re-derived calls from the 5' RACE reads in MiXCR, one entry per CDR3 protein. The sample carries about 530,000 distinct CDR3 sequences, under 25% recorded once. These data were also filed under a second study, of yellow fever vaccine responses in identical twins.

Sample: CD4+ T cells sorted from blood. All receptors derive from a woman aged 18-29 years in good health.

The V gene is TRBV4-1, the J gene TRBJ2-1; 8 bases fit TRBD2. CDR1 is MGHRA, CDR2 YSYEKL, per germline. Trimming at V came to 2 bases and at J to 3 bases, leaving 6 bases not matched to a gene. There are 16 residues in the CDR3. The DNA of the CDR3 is TGCGCCAGCAGCCAAAATAGCGGGGCGAACTACAATGAGCAGTTCTTC. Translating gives CASSQNSGANYNEQFF.

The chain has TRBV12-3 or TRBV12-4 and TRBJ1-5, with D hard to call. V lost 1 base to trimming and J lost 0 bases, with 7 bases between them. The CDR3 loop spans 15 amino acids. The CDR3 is CASSLGIYSNQPQHF. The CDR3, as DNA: TGTGCCAGCAGTTTAGGGATTTATAGCAATCAGCCCCAGCATTTT.

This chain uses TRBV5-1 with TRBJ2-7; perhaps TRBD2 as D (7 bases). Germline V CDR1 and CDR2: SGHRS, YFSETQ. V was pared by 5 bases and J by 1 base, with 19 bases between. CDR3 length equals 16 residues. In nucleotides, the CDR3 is TGCGCCAGCAGATCTAGCGGAGGGGGGTCGTCCTACGAGCAGTACTTC. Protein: CASRSSGGGSSYEQYF.

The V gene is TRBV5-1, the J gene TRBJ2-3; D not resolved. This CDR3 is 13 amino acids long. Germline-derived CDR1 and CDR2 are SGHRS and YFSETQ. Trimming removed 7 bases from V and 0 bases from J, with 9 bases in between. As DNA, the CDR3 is TGCGCCAGCGCTGCAACTAGCACAGATACGCAGTATTTT. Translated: CASAATSTDTQYF.

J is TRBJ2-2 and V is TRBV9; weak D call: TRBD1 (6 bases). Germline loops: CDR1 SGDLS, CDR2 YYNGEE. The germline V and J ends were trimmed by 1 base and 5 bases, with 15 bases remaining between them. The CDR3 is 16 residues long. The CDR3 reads CASSVQGTAGTGELFF. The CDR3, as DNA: TGTGCCAGCAGCGTACAGGGGACCGCCGGGACCGGGGAGCTGTTTTTT. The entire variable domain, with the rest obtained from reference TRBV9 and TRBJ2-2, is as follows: DSGVTQTPKHLITATGQRVTLRCSPRSGDLSVYWYQQSLDQGLQFLIQYYNGEERAKGNILERFSAQQFPDLHSELNLSSLELGDSALYFCASSVQGTAGTGELFFGEGSRLTVL.

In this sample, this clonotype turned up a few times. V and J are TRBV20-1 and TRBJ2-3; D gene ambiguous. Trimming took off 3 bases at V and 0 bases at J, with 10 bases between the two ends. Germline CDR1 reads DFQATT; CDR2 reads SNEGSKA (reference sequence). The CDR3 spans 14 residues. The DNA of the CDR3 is TGCAGTGCTAGTGAGAAAAGGAGCACAGATACGCAGTATTTT. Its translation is CSASEKRSTDTQYF.

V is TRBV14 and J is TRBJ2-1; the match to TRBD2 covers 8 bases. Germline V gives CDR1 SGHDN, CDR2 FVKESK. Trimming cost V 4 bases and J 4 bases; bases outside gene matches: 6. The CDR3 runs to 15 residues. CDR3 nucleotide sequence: TGTGCCAGCAGCCCAAAGCGGGGGTGGTACAATGAGCAGTTCTTC. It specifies CASSPKRGWYNEQFF.

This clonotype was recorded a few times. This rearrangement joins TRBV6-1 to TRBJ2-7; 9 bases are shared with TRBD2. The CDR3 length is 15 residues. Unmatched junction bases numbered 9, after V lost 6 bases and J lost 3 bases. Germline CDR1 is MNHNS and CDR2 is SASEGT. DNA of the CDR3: TGTGCCAGCAGAAAACCCATTAGCGGGAGCTACGAGCAGTACTTC. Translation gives CASRKPISGSYEQYF.

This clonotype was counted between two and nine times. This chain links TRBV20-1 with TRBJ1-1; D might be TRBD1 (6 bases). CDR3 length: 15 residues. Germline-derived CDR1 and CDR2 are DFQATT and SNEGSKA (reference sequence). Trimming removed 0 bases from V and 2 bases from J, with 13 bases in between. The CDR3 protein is CSARDRGTTNTEAFF. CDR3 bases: TGCAGTGCTAGAGATCGAGGGACAACCAACACTGAAGCTTTCTTT.

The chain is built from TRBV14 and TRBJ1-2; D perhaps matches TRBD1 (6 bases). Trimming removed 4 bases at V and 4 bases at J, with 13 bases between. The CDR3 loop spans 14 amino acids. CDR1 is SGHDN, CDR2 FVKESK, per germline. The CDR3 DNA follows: TGTGCCAGCAGCCTAGCCGGGACACTCTATGGCTACACCTTC. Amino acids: CASSLAGTLYGYTF.

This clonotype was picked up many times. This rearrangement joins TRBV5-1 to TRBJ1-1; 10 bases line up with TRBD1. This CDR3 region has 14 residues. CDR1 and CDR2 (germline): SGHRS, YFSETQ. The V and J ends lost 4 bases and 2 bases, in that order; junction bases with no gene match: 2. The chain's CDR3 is CASSRDRGNTEAFF. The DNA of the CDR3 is TGCGCCAGCAGCCGGGACAGGGGAAACACTGAAGCTTTCTTT.

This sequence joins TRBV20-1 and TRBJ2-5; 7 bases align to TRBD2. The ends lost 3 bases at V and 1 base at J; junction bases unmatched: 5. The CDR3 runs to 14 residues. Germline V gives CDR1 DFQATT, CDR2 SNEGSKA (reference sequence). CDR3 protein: CSASRASGQETQYF. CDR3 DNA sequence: TGCAGTGCTAGTAGAGCTAGCGGCCAAGAGACCCAGTACTTC.

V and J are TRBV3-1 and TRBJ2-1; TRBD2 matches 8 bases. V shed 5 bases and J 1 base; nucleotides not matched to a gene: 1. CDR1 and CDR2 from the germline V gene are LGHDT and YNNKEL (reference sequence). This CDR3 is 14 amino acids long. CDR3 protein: CASSERESYNEQFF. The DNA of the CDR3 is TGTGCCAGCAGCGAGCGGGAGTCCTACAATGAGCAGTTCTTC.

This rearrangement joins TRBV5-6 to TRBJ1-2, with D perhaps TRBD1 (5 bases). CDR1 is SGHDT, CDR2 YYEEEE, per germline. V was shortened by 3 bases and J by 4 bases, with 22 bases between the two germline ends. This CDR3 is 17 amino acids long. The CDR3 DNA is TGTGCCAGCAGCTCCTGGACAAATCCGGGAGGCCTCTATGGCTACACCTTC. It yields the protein CASSSWTNPGGLYGYTF.

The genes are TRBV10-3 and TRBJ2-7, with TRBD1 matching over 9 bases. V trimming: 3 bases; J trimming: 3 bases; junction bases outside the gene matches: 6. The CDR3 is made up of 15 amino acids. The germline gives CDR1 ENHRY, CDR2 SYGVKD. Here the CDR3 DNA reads TGTGCCATCAGTGATCTGGGACAGGGAAACTACGAGCAGTACTTC. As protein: CAISDLGQGNYEQYF.